A selection of T cell receptor beta chains follows, all from one sample in a study of response to subunit inactivated influenza vaccine. MiXCR, run by TCRdb on the RT-PCR reads, gives a single entry per CDR3 protein. The sample shows under 550,000 distinct CDR3 sequences, approximately 7.8% of them seen only once. This sample comprised PBMCs from blood, obtained about 24 months after vaccination. The receptors come from a man between 50 and 70 years old who received an inactivated influenza vaccine. The CDR3 runs from the conserved cysteine through the conserved F or W. A D gene is named only where the DNA matches it firmly. Expanded clones get a size class; other rows say once, few or many, or leave the size out.

V gene,D gene,J gene,clone size,CDR3 protein,CDR3 DNA
TRBV6-2/TRBV6-3,NA,TRBJ2-1,few,CASSRIAGTSSYNEQFF,TGTGCCAGCAGCCGGATCGCCGGTACAAGCTCCTACAATGAGCAGTTCTTC
TRBV10-2,NA,TRBJ1-1,many,CASRRADSEAFF,TGCGCCAGCAGAAGGGCCGATTCTGAAGCTTTCTTT
TRBV12-3/TRBV12-4,TRBD1,TRBJ1-5,NA,CASSRAGGPQPQHF,TGTGCCAGCAGCCGGGCAGGGGGTCCTCAGCCCCAGCATTTT
TRBV12-3/TRBV12-4,NA,TRBJ2-1,NA,CTSSPTGANNEQFF,TGTACCAGCAGTCCTACGGGGGCCAACAATGAGCAGTTCTTC
TRBV25-1,NA,TRBJ2-2,NA,CASTGHPNTGELFF,TGTGCCAGCACCGGGCACCCGAACACCGGGGAGCTGTTTTTT
TRBV4-2,NA,TRBJ2-4,many,CASSQEGLARNIQYF,TGTGCCAGCAGCCAAGAAGGACTTGCCCGAAACATTCAGTACTTC
TRBV5-4,TRBD1,TRBJ1-2,many,CASSHRTGGYTF,TGTGCCAGCAGCCACAGGACAGGCGGCTACACCTTC
TRBV20-1,NA,TRBJ2-7,NA,CSASPGQGLRGEQYF,TGCAGTGCTAGCCCTGGCCAGGGGTTAAGAGGCGAGCAGTACTTC
TRBV2,NA,TRBJ1-2,many,CASSEMGPPTSDYGYTF,TGTGCCAGCAGTGAAATGGGGCCGCCGACCTCAGACTATGGCTACACCTTC
TRBV15,TRBD1,TRBJ2-7,few,CATSRPDRAYEQYF,TGTGCCACCAGCAGACCAGACAGGGCCTACGAGCAGTACTTC
TRBV28,NA,TRBJ1-2,NA,CASSGPGRSGYGYTF,TGTGCCAGCAGTGGGCCCGGACGGTCTGGCTATGGCTACACCTTC
TRBV20-1,TRBD2,TRBJ2-1,NA,CSATSIAGGTYNEQFF,TGCAGTGCTACCTCTATAGCGGGGGGTACCTACAATGAGCAGTTCTTC
TRBV7-9,NA,TRBJ2-1,NA,CAPAPSNEQFF,TGTGCCCCAGCCCCCAGCAATGAGCAGTTCTTC
TRBV15,TRBD1,TRBJ2-1,many,CATSSWDRLDNEQFF,TGTGCCACCAGCAGTTGGGACAGGCTAGACAATGAGCAGTTCTTC
TRBV20-1,NA,TRBJ2-1,few,CSARRQIYNEQFF,TGCAGTGCTAGGAGACAGATATACAATGAGCAGTTCTTC
TRBV20-1,NA,TRBJ2-3,NA,CSASQRGRTDTQYF,TGCAGTGCTAGTCAAAGAGGACGCACAGATACGCAGTATTTT
TRBV20-1,TRBD2,TRBJ2-7,NA,CSASLIAGPYEQYF,TGCAGTGCTAGTCTGATAGCGGGACCCTACGAGCAGTACTTC
TRBV7-9,NA,TRBJ1-4,NA,CASSSLQTNEKLFF,TGTGCCAGCAGCTCTCTCCAGACTAATGAAAAACTGTTTTTT
TRBV7-9,NA,TRBJ1-1,NA,CASSLHLTTVNTEAFF,TGTGCCAGCAGCTTACATCTTACGACGGTGAACACTGAAGCTTTCTTT
TRBV5-6,NA,TRBJ1-2,few,CASSAGSRSYGYTF,TGTGCCAGCAGCGCCGGGTCCCGAAGCTATGGCTACACCTTC
TRBV9,NA,TRBJ2-7,many,CASNGGTASYEQYF,TGTGCCAGCAATGGGGGGACCGCATCCTACGAGCAGTACTTC
TRBV5-1,NA,TRBJ2-5,few,CASSFRILGKETQYF,TGCGCCAGCAGCTTTAGGATCCTGGGCAAAGAGACCCAGTACTTC
TRBV28,NA,TRBJ2-7,few,CASSLFAGTAYSYEQYF,TGTGCCAGCAGTTTATTCGCCGGCACTGCCTACTCCTACGAGCAGTACTTC